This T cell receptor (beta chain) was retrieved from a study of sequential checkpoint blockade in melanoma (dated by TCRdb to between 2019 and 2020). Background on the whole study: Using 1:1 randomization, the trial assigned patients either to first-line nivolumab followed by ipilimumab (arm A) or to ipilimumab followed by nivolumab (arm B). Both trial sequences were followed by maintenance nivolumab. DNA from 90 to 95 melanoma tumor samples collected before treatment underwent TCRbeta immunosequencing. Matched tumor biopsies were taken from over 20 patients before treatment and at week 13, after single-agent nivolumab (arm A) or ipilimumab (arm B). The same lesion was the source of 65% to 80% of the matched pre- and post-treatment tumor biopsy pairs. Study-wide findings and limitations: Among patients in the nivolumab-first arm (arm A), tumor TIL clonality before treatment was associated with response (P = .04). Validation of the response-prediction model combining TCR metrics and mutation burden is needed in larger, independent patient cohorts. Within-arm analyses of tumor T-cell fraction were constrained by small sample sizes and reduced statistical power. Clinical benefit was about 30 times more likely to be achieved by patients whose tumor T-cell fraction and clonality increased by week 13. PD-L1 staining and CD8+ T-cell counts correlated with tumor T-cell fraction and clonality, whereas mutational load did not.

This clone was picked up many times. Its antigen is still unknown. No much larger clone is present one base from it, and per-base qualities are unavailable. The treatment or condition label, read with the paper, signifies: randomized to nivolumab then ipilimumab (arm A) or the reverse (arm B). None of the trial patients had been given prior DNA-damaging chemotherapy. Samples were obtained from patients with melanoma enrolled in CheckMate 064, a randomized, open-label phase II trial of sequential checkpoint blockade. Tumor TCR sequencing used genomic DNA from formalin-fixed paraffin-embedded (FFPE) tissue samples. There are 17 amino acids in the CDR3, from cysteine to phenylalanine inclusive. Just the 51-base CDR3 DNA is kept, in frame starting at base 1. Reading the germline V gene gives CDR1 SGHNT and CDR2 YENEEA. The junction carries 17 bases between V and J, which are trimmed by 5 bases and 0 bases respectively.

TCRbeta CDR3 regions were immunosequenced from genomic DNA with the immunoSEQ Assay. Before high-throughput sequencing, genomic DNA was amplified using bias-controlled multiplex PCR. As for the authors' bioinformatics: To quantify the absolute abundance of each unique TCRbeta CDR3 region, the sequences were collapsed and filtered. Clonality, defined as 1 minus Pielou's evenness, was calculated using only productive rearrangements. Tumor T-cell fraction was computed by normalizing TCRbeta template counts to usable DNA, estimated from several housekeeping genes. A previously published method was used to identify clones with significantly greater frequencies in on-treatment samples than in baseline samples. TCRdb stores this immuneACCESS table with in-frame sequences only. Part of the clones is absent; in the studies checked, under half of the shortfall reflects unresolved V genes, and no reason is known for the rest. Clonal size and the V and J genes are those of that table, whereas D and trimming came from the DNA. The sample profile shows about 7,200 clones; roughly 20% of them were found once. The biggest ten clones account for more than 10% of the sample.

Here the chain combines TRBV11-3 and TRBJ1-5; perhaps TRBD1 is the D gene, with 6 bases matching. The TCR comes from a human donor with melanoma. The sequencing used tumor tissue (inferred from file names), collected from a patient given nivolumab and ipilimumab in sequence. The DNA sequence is TGTGCCAGCAGCCCCAACTCAAGGGGGAATAGCAATCAGCCCCAGCATTTT. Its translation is CASSPNSRGNSNQPQHF.